This T cell receptor (beta chain) was profiled in a study of blood T cell repertoires in COVID-19 (dated by TCRdb to 2018 to 2020). For the study in its entirety: Samples covering the acute and convalescent phases of COVID-19 were provided by collaborators in the United States, Italy and Spain. The prospective study material was composed of cDNA or gDNA derived from T cells, B-cell-depleted T cells, or PBMCs. Deeply sampled blood TCRbeta repertoires from subjects exposed to, actively infected with, or recovered from COVID-19 were included in the dataset. The repertoires were released in a freely available public database intended as a resource for research on the immune response to SARS-CoV-2. The samples were drawn from the first 160 participants of the ongoing ImmuneRACE study and from more than 1,000 subjects provided by 6 global collaborators. Nearly every sample came with metadata listing a de-identified subject ID, COVID-19 status, age in years and sex. Where available, HLA class I and class II types were obtained from metadata supplied by the sample provider rather than from assay-based typing. Results and caveats for the whole study, not just this receptor: How much clinical and demographic metadata was included differed by source and by participant, and the metadata was provided uncurated.

From a lookup of the germline V gene (reference sequence), CDR1 and CDR2 are LNHDA and SQIVND. Taken from cysteine to phenylalanine, the CDR3 has 12 residues. Only the CDR3 region is kept as DNA, spanning 36 bases read in frame from base 1. Relative to germline, V is 6 bases shorter and J is 8 bases shorter, with 13 bases between their ends. Another Seattle source contributed samples from volunteer blood donors who had recovered from COVID-19. Whole blood was collected in K2EDTA tubes by collaborating institutions according to the institutions' own protocols. For TCRbeta analysis, collaborators shipped samples in one of three forms: frozen whole blood, isolated PBMCs, or DNA extracted from either of those sample types. Regarding this clone: Its antigen is not yet known. Base qualities are missing; no much larger clone stands one base away.

TCRbeta CDR3 regions were amplified from genomic DNA by means of the immunoSEQ Assay, a bias-controlled multiplex PCR. On the authors' methods: Nucleated cell counts per sample were estimated from amplification of reference gene primers within the assay. To quantify the absolute abundance of each unique TCRbeta CDR3 rearrangement, sequence reads were collapsed and filtered. Productive Simpson clonality was computed per sample as the square root of Simpson's diversity index over productive rearrangements. TCRdb carries this immuneACCESS record with in-frame sequences only. Its versions omit some clonotypes, under half of them owing to an unresolved V gene in the studies checked, with the rest unexplained. The V and J calls and the clone size are those of that table, but D and trimming were determined from the DNA. This sample is represented by about 260,000 clones; 85% to 90% of them were singletons. Approximately 1.6% of the sample rests with the top ten.

The sample comprised peripheral blood. Recombination linked TRBV19 to TRBJ1-2, with a tentative D gene TRBD1 over 6 matching bases. This clonotype originated in a woman in her thirties or forties who had recovered from COVID-19. The bases are TGTGCCAGTAGCTTACAGGGATACGGCTACACCTTC. Translated, this is CASSLQGYGYTF.